Listed below are T cell receptor beta chains from one sample, sequenced in a study of T cells after yellow fever vaccination. TCRdb re-called the 5' RACE reads through MiXCR, storing one row per CDR3 protein. The sample records around 500,000 distinct CDR3 sequences, just over 20% being singletons. Specimen: PBMCs, collected roughly 23 days after the first yellow fever vaccination. The receptor source for this set is a man aged 18 to 30 who received the YFV17D yellow fever vaccine. CDR3s include the opening cysteine and the closing phenylalanine or tryptophan. D genes are given only for firm matches. Clone size, where shown, is once, few, many, or a class for clones that have expanded.

clone size | CDR3 length | J gene | D gene | V gene | CDR3 DNA | CDR3 protein
few | 14 | TRBJ2-5 | TRBD2 | TRBV6-5 | TGTGCCAGCAGCTCCTCTAGCGGGGTAGAGACCCAGTACTTC | CASSSSSGVETQYF
once | 13 | TRBJ2-7 | . | TRBV29-1 | TGCAGCGTTGAGTCCCGGGGCCCCTACGAGCAGTACTTC | CSVESRGPYEQYF
. | 17 | TRBJ2-2 | TRBD2 | TRBV15 | TGTGCCACCAGCAGATTAGCGGGGGGGCCGAACACCGGGGAGCTGTTTTTT | CATSRLAGGPNTGELFF
. | 14 | TRBJ2-1 | . | TRBV10-1 | TGCGCCAGCTCTGCGGCCGGAGTATACAATGAGCAGTTCTTC | CASSAAGVYNEQFF
. | 13 | TRBJ2-5 | . | TRBV5-6 | TGTGCCAGCAGCTTGGTACTAGAAGAGACCCAGTACTTC | CASSLVLEETQYF
. | 15 | TRBJ2-3 | TRBD1 | TRBV20-1 | TGCAGTGCGTCAGAGGGACAGGGTGAGGCAGATACGCAGTATTTT | CSASEGQGEADTQYF
few | 15 | TRBJ2-3 | TRBD1 | TRBV7-9 | TGTGCCAGCAGCGTAACAGGGGGCAAGGCAGATACGCAGTATTTT | CASSVTGGKADTQYF
many | 16 | TRBJ2-4 | TRBD1 | TRBV7-8 | TGTGCCAGCAGCTTAACTCATGGACAGGGGGAAAACATTCAGTACTTC | CASSLTHGQGENIQYF
few | 15 | TRBJ2-3 | . | TRBV2 | TGTGCCAGCAGTGTAACCGGCACTAGCACAGATACGCAGTATTTT | CASSVTGTSTDTQYF
once | 16 | TRBJ2-2 | . | TRBV18 | TGTGCCAGCTCATTCAATCAGGGGCCGAACACCGGGGAGCTGTTTTTT | CASSFNQGPNTGELFF
. | 17 | TRBJ2-1 | TRBD2 | TRBV4-3 | TGCGCCAGCAGCCAAGATCCCCGCGGGGGGGCCTCGGGCGAGCAGTTCTTC | CASSQDPRGGASGEQFF
. | 15 | TRBJ2-4 | . | TRBV3-1 | TGTGCCAGCAGCCATCCCCTCGGAGTGGCAAACATTCAGTACTTC | CASSHPLGVANIQYF
few | 14 | TRBJ2-5 | . | TRBV7-6 | TGTGCCAGCAGTCCAGCAGGGAAGAAAGAGACCCAGTACTTC | CASSPAGKKETQYF
. | 14 | TRBJ2-5 | . | TRBV4-2 | TGTGCCAGCAGCTCCCGGGGCCAACAAGAGACCCAGTACTTC | CASSSRGQQETQYF
. | 14 | TRBJ1-5 | . | TRBV20-1 | TGCAGTGCTAGTCAGGGATGGAGCAATCAGCCCCAGCATTTT | CSASQGWSNQPQHF
few | 14 | TRBJ1-2 | . | TRBV27 | TGTGCCAGCAGGGACAGCCAGTTCAGCTATGGCTACACCTTC | CASRDSQFSYGYTF
few | 14 | TRBJ2-5 | . | TRBV3-1 | TGTGCCAGCAGCCAAGACGTGGGCCCCGAGACCCAGTACTTC | CASSQDVGPETQYF
. | 16 | TRBJ2-5 | TRBD1 | TRBV20-1 | TGCAGTCCCTCCCGTCCGGGGACAGGGTTAGGGGAGACCCAGTACTTC | CSPSRPGTGLGETQYF
. | 21 | TRBJ2-1 | TRBD1 | TRBV14 | TGTGCCAGCAGCCAAGATCCGCGGTCGGGAGGGACAGGGGGCAAGGTAAATGAGCAGTTCTTC | CASSQDPRSGGTGGKVNEQFF
few | 13 | TRBJ1-1 | . | TRBV12-3/TRBV12-4 | TGTGCCAGCAGTTCCGCGATAAACACTGAAGCTTTCTTT | CASSSAINTEAFF
. | 15 | TRBJ2-7 | TRBD1 | TRBV20-1 | TGCAGTGCCCGAAAACCGGGACAGGAAACCTACGAGCAGTACTTC | CSARKPGQETYEQYF
once | 13 | TRBJ2-1 | . | TRBV9 | TGTGCCAGCAGCGGGGACGCATACAATGAGCAGTTCTTC | CASSGDAYNEQFF
few | 14 | TRBJ1-6 | . | TRBV12-3/TRBV12-4 | TGTGCCAGCACTCTGGGGGTTGGTAATTCACCCCTCCACTTT | CASTLGVGNSPLHF
. | 13 | TRBJ1-2 | TRBD1 | TRBV24-1 | TGTGCCACCAGTGAGACAGGGGACTCTGGCTACACCTTC | CATSETGDSGYTF
. | 15 | TRBJ2-3 | . | TRBV19 | TGTGCCAGTAGGGAAAGTGTCGGTCGCACAGATACGCAGTATTTT | CASRESVGRTDTQYF
. | 17 | TRBJ1-6 | . | TRBV18 | TGTGCCAGCTCACCACCGAATTCAGATTTGAATAATTCACCCCTCCACTTT | CASSPPNSDLNNSPLHF
. | 17 | TRBJ2-2 | . | TRBV6-5 | TGTGCCAGCAGTTACTCGAGGCGGGCAGCGAACACCGGGGAGCTGTTTTTT | CASSYSRRAANTGELFF
. | 13 | TRBJ1-5 | . | TRBV30 | TGTGCCTGGAGCGGGGGGGAGCGTCAGCCCCAGCATTTT | CAWSGGERQPQHF
few | 13 | TRBJ2-7 | TRBD1 | TRBV4-1 | TGCGCCAGCAGCCTTCGACAGGGCCACGAGCAGTACTTC | CASSLRQGHEQYF
many | 16 | TRBJ2-2 | TRBD2 | TRBV7-3 | TGTGCCAGCAGGCCACCGGGACTAGCTGTCGCCGGGGAGCTGTTTTTT | CASRPPGLAVAGELFF
. | 16 | TRBJ2-3 | TRBD2 | TRBV9 | TGTGCCAGCAGCCCTACTAGCGGGGGGGTTGCAGATACGCAGTATTTT | CASSPTSGGVADTQYF
few | 18 | TRBJ2-5 | TRBD2 | TRBV7-6 | TGTGCCAGCAGCGCATGGACTAGCGGGGGGGCGAAGCAGGAGACCCAGTACTTC | CASSAWTSGGAKQETQYF
few | 16 | TRBJ2-2 | . | TRBV14 | TGTGCCAGCAGCAAACGGCAGGCAGGTGGCACCGGGGAGCTGTTTTTT | CASSKRQAGGTGELFF
few | 17 | TRBJ1-2 | . | TRBV6-1 | TGTGCCAGCAGACATCCCCTCCGGGAGGAGGGGAACTATGGCTACACCTTC | CASRHPLREEGNYGYTF
few | 13 | TRBJ1-1 | . | TRBV29-1 | TGCAGCGGCTCGGGACCGACAAACACTGAAGCTTTCTTT | CSGSGPTNTEAFF
. | 15 | TRBJ1-1 | . | TRBV3-1 | TGTGCCAGCAGCCGATCAAACAGGCTGGACACTGAAGCTTTCTTT | CASSRSNRLDTEAFF
few | 17 | TRBJ2-3 | TRBD1 | TRBV18 | TGTGCCAGCTCAGTCGGTCAGGGGGCTGGAAGCACAGATACGCAGTATTTT | CASSVGQGAGSTDTQYF
. | 18 | TRBJ2-3 | TRBD2 | TRBV19 | TGTGCCAGTAGTCTTTCTAGCGGGGGGGCTTATAGTCCAGATACGCAGTATTTT | CASSLSSGGAYSPDTQYF
. | 15 | TRBJ2-5 | TRBD1 | TRBV18 | TGTGCCAGCTCACCACCGGGGACAGCACAAGAGACCCAGTACTTC | CASSPPGTAQETQYF
. | 17 | TRBJ2-2 | TRBD1 | TRBV5-1 | TGCGCCAGCAGCTCTATCCGGGACAGGGGAAACACCGGGGAGCTGTTTTTT | CASSSIRDRGNTGELFF
. | 15 | TRBJ1-1 | . | TRBV5-4 | TGTGCCAGCAGCTTGGGTCCGGGCATGAACACTGAAGCTTTCTTT | CASSLGPGMNTEAFF
. | 12 | TRBJ2-3 | . | TRBV10-2 | TGCGCCAGCAGTGAGCGTTGGGATACGCAGTATTTT | CASSERWDTQYF
. | 16 | TRBJ1-2 | TRBD1 | TRBV7-3 | TGTGCCAGCAGCCTCAGACCCCAGGGGGCACCGGATGGCTACACCTTC | CASSLRPQGAPDGYTF
. | 18 | TRBJ2-2 | . | TRBV14 | TGTGCCAGCAGCCAAAGTCTAAGCGTGACACTCTACACCGGGGAGCTGTTTTTT | CASSQSLSVTLYTGELFF
few | 16 | TRBJ1-1 | . | TRBV7-2 | TGTGCCAGCAGACTCAGGGACACATATTCGAACACTGAAGCTTTCTTT | CASRLRDTYSNTEAFF
once | 16 | TRBJ2-1 | . | TRBV7-3 | TGTGCCAGCAGCTCGCCTGGGGTAGGGCCTAACAATGAGCAGTTCTTC | CASSSPGVGPNNEQFF
few | 14 | TRBJ2-3 | . | TRBV7-2 | TGTGCCAGCAGCCGTAGCGGTTACACAGATACGCAGTATTTT | CASSRSGYTDTQYF
few | 12 | TRBJ2-5 | . | TRBV20-1 | TGCAGTGCGATACAAGGGCCCGAGACCCAGTACTTC | CSAIQGPETQYF
. | 13 | TRBJ2-2 | . | TRBV27 | TGTGCCAGCAGTTCCGGGATCGCCGGGGAGCTGTTTTTT | CASSSGIAGELFF
. | 15 | TRBJ2-3 | . | TRBV6-1 | TGTGCCAGCAGTGAATCACTTTTTTTGGGAGATACGCAGTATTTT | CASSESLFLGDTQYF
. | 12 | TRBJ2-1 | . | TRBV24-1 | TGTGCCACCAGTACCCTTTTCGGTGAGCAGTTCTTC | CATSTLFGEQFF
few | 15 | TRBJ2-1 | TRBD2 | TRBV6-2/TRBV6-3 | TGTGCCAGCAGACGCGGGGGGCAGCGGTACAATGAGCAGTTCTTC | CASRRGGQRYNEQFF
few | 15 | TRBJ2-3 | TRBD2 | TRBV20-1 | TGCAGTTCTCCCCCGACTAGCGGGGCCACAGATACGCAGTATTTT | CSSPPTSGATDTQYF
few | 13 | TRBJ1-5 | TRBD1 | TRBV30 | TGTGCCTGGAGTGTACAGGGGACGGAGCCCCAGCATTTT | CAWSVQGTEPQHF
few | 17 | TRBJ1-6 | TRBD1 | TRBV27 | TGTGCCAGCAAAACCGGGACAGGTCCTTCCTATAATTCACCCCTCCACTTT | CASKTGTGPSYNSPLHF